Sequencing of this T cell receptor beta chain was carried out in a study of low-dose radiotherapy and immunotherapy resistance in tumors. About the study: With cycle 1 day 1 as the start, patients took oral aspirin 300 mg daily for four cycles.

This clonotype was seen ten or more times. The time point: after trial treatment. The treatment: LDRT plus nivolumab, ipilimumab, low-dose cyclophosphamide and aspirin (RACIN trial). Advanced solid tumors lacking tumor-infiltrating lymphocytes characterized eligible patients. Both TCRalpha and TCRbeta chains were reverse transcribed with V-gene-specific primers. Both a constant-region primer and a V-primer adapter served to amplify TCRs across 15 to 25 PCR cycles. One entry per CDR3 protein, called by TCRdb with MiXCR from the reads. The sample gives tens of thousands of distinct CDR3 sequences, around 20% of which show up once; more than 10% is in the top ten. This clonotype was obtained from a female donor with ovarian cancer. This specimen consisted of PBMCs, obtained after low-dose radiotherapy plus immunotherapy.

The CDR3 here is CSARRGGEETQYF. CDR3 bases: TGCAGTGCTAGACGGGGGGGGGAAGAGACCCAGTACTTC. The chain carries TRBV20-1 and TRBJ2-5; 8 bases align to TRBD2. From germline, CDR1 is DFQATT and CDR2 SNEGSKA (reference sequence). V lost 2 bases and J lost 3; bases outside the gene matches: 2. CDR3 length equals 13 residues.